The sequence of this T cell receptor (beta chain) was determined in a study of tumor and adjacent non-tumor tissue in lung cancer (dated by TCRdb to between 2018 and 2020). As for the study more broadly: The cohort included some 11 adenocarcinoma, a couple of squamous cell carcinoma and 1 small cell lung cancer patients. The 15 or so patients were aged about 30 to 76 years, included around 10 men and 5 women, and had TNM stage I to III disease. In total, sequencing yielded under 150 million productive TCRbeta reads, which works out to an average of approximately 4.1 million reads per sample. Bulk TCRbeta repertoires were compared between lung tumor tissue and matched distant non-tumor lung tissue obtained from around 16 lung cancer patients. A few dozen paired specimens, one tumor and one normal lung sample per patient, were profiled by TCRbeta CDR3 sequencing.

RNA was extracted from bulk unsorted tissue and checked for quality with a NanoDrop ND-1000 and an Agilent 2100. Donors were newly diagnosed lung cancer patients admitted for thoracic surgery in China between August and November 2014, without prior chemotherapy. Patients who had received previous radiotherapy or chemotherapy, or who had another concurrent cancer, were excluded from the study. Pieces of surgical tissue measuring about 1-2.1 cm3 were kept in RNAlater solution and stored at -80 degrees C until use. This clonotype was found many times. Its cognate antigen has yet to be identified. Nothing much larger sits one base from this clone, and base qualities are not available. The full study reports these points: The methods do not name the sequencing platform or mention unique molecular identifiers. Peripheral blood was not sequenced, so blood TCRbeta repertoires in these lung cancer patients were not examined. TCR diversity (inverse Simpson) was significantly higher in tumor than in normal lung tissue (around 450 vs 160, P = 0.0075, Mann-Whitney U test). A significantly larger cumulative share of the repertoire was made up by the top 100 clones in normal lung than in tumor tissue. TCR diversity was significantly higher in younger patients, and higher tumor TCR diversity was associated with shorter overall and disease-free survival. The cohort had only approximately 15 patients, and the authors noted that larger samples and more detailed clinical data are needed.

The CDR3, cysteine through phenylalanine, is 15 amino acids long. The only DNA kept is the CDR3, 45 bases in frame from the first base. The germline V gene (reference sequence) provides CDR1 DFQATT and CDR2 SNEGSKA. Trimming accounts for 0 bases at V and 5 bases at J, while the number of junction bases matched to no gene is 5. Library creation used multiplex PCR. Sequenced on an Illumina HiSeq 2500. TCRbeta libraries were constructed through three rounds of nested PCR with primers (Table S4) according to protocols adapted from ARM-PCR. Before sequencing, PCR products in the 200-500 bp range were cut out of the gel and cleaned up using the QIAquick gel extraction kit. As for the authors' bioinformatics: Trimmomatic was used to clean the reads, FLASH was used to merge the reads into complete CDR3 sequences, and MiTCR was used to assign the reads to V(D)J germline segments. Clonal diversity was computed as the inverse Simpson's index with VDJtools. In-frame sequences without a premature stop codon were defined as productive reads. TCRdb cleaned the public reads at Q25 with fastp, built clones with MiXCR and kept in-frame beta chains. Every distinct CDR3 protein forms one entry, paired with its most common genes and DNA. These V and J calls derive from TCRdb rather than the authors' analysis. The sample contains about 75,000 distinct CDR3 sequences, over 75% of them found a single time. Of the sample, 12% is held by the ten largest clones.

The chain uses TRBV20-1 and TRBJ2-1, with 9 middle bases fitting TRBD1. This TCR derives from a woman aged 50 to 60 with non-small cell lung cancer. The sequencing sample was made of lung tumor tissue. The CDR3 reads as follows: CSARDPGQGHNEQFF. The nucleotides are TGCAGTGCTAGAGACCCGGGACAGGGTCACAATGAGCAGTTCTTC.